This TCR beta chain was identified during a study of shared clonotypes between healthy human individuals. The table lists this clone with a few counts. After removal of 7 bases from V and 2 bases from J, the junction contained 3 bases not matched to a gene. Germline lookup yields CDR1 MNHNS and CDR2 SASEGT. The CDR3 contains 15 residues. Sequencing used immunoSEQ multiplex PCR; TCRdb keeps in-frame clones, though not all of them. The data hold roughly 1 million clones, with about three quarters observed a single time. Sequenced sample: memory CD4+ T cells sorted from blood. The subset here: CD45RA-negative fraction. The V call is TRBV6-1, the J call TRBJ1-5; 12 positions agree with TRBD1. This clonotype was obtained from a man between 18 and 29 years old in good health. In DNA, the CDR3 is TGTGCCAGCAAAGGGACAGGGGGCGGCAATCAGCCCCAGCATTTT. It codes for CASKGTGGGNQPQHF.